This passage covers 5 T cell receptor beta chains from one sample sequenced in a study of blood T cell repertoires in COVID-19. Clones were sequenced by immunoSEQ multiplex PCR, and TCRdb holds only the in-frame ones, with some missing. The sample contains over 250,000 clones, roughly 86% of which appear only once. Material for sequencing was PBMCs or T cells enriched from blood (not recorded which). All receptors come from a woman aged 55-69 years who had recovered from COVID-19.

This rearrangement joins TRBV7-9 to TRBJ1-3, with 9 bases aligning to TRBD1. The germline V gene encodes CDR1 SEHNR and CDR2 FQNEAQ (reference sequence). V gave up 1 base and J gave up 1 base; unmatched junction bases: 5. The CDR3 sequence is 17 residues long. The CDR3 sequence is CASSLGTGTGSGNTIYF. CDR3 nucleotide sequence: TGTGCCAGCAGCTTAGGGACCGGGACAGGGTCTGGAAACACCATATATTTT.

The CDR3 here is CASSPGVTDTQYF. CDR3 nucleotides: TGTGCCAGCAGCCCAGGGGTCACAGATACGCAGTATTTT. This chain uses TRBV7-8 with TRBJ2-3; a possible D gene is TRBD1 (6 bases). V lost 5 bases to trimming and J lost 2 bases, with 8 bases between them. The CDR3 contains 13 residues. Germline assignment: CDR1 SGHVS and CDR2 FQNEAQ.

The rearrangement joins TRBV28 to TRBJ2-7, with 12 bases aligning to TRBD2. This CDR3 contains 14 residues. Germline V CDR1 and CDR2: MDHEN, SYDVKM. V was pared by 3 bases and J by 4 bases, with 1 base of the junction left unmatched. Here the CDR3 reads CASSFTSGRYEQYF. CDR3 bases: TGTGCCAGCAGTTTTACTAGCGGGAGGTACGAGCAGTACTTC.

The chain recombines TRBV19 with TRBJ1-4, with D perhaps TRBD1 (5 bases). The V and J ends lost 7 bases and 5 bases respectively, with 14 bases between them. CDR1 is LNHDA and CDR2 is SQIVND in the germline V gene (reference sequence). This CDR3 comprises 14 residues. The CDR3 bases are TGTGCCAGTAAGAAGGTGGGGGGGAATGAAAAACTGTTTTTT. It specifies CASKKVGGNEKLFF.

CDR3 region: CASSQDRPDTEAFF. The CDR3 DNA is TGTGCCAGCAGCCAAGATCGCCCAGACACTGAAGCTTTCTTT. The V gene is TRBV3-1 (or the pseudogene TRBV3-2), the J gene TRBJ1-1; the D is unclear. Trimming took 0 bases from V and 3 from J, leaving 8 bases between them. Germline-derived CDR1 and CDR2 are LGHDT and YNNKEL (reference sequence). CDR3 length equals 14 residues.